This entry is about one T cell receptor (beta chain). The protocol was immunoSEQ multiplex PCR, while the TCRdb copy is restricted to in-frame clones and leaves out a portion. Of some 150,000 clones in the sample, around 78% were seen once. In assigning cohorts, the study relied on participant-reported clinical history. These data originate in a study of blood T cell repertoires in COVID-19. At the level of the study: The samples span acute and convalescent COVID-19 from the United States, Italy and Spain. In each case, the material was cDNA or gDNA derived from T cells, B-cell-depleted T cells, or PBMCs.

The length of the CDR3 is 14 residues. CDR1 and CDR2 (germline): LGHNA, YNFKEQ. Deletions cut 4 bases from V and 1 base from J, with 10 bases between. The chain carries TRBV4-2 and TRBJ1-1, with D possibly matching TRBD1 (6 bases). The source is a woman aged 45-65 years who had recovered from COVID-19. Sequencing was performed on PBMCs or T cells enriched from blood (not recorded which). Written as DNA, the CDR3 is TGTGCCAGCAGCCCCCCGGGACAGAACACTGAAGCTTTCTTT. Its protein is CASSPPGQNTEAFF.